These T cell receptor beta chains were read from a single sample in a study of blood T cells in healthy people across ages. TCRdb called the 5' RACE reads again in MiXCR, with one record for every CDR3 protein. The sample has roughly 730,000 distinct CDR3 sequences, around three fifths seen once; the top ten hold roughly 24%. The sequenced sample was blood. The receptors shown here come from a man aged 35 to 55 in good health. Each CDR3 is given with its conserved first and last residue. The D gene is left open where the match is weak. Rows may omit the clone size; those that give it use once, few, many or a size class.

>TRBJ2-7|TRBV24-1|few|NA
CATSDLPSYEQYF
TGTGCCACCAGTGATCTACCTTCCTACGAGCAGTACTTC
>TRBJ2-1|TRBV12-3/TRBV12-4|NA|NA
CASSPNEKEQFF
TGTGCCAGCAGTCCGAATGAGAAGGAGCAGTTCTTC
>TRBJ1-4|TRBV9|once|NA
CASSAYLPGQGDEKLFF
TGTGCCAGCAGCGCCTATCTACCGGGCCAAGGGGATGAAAAACTGTTTTTT
>TRBJ2-7|TRBV29-1|few|NA
CSAGLGYEQYF
TGCAGCGCCGGCTTGGGGTACGAGCAGTACTTC
>TRBJ1-1|TRBV7-2|NA|NA
CASSLAGAPGANTEAFF
TGTGCCAGCAGCTTAGCAGGGGCTCCAGGGGCCAACACTGAAGCTTTCTTT
>TRBJ2-6|TRBV7-2|NA|TRBD1
CASSQQGALAGANVLTF
TGTGCCAGCAGTCAACAGGGGGCGCTGGCTGGGGCCAACGTCCTGACTTTC
>TRBJ1-2|TRBV11-2|NA|NA
CASSSQDEYGYYGYTF
TGTGCCAGCAGCTCCCAGGACGAGTACGGGTACTATGGCTACACCTTC
>TRBJ2-5|TRBV7-8|few|NA
CASSLDTSGIKTQYF
TGTGCCAGCAGCTTAGACACCTCCGGTATCAAGACCCAGTACTTC
>TRBJ2-1|TRBV12-3/TRBV12-4|NA|TRBD2
CASSLITGGWGNEQFF
TGTGCCAGCAGTTTAATTACGGGAGGATGGGGCAATGAGCAGTTCTTC
>TRBJ2-1|TRBV6-1|NA|TRBD2
CASSENNPLADNYNEQFF
TGTGCCAGCAGTGAGAACAACCCACTAGCGGATAACTACAATGAGCAGTTCTTC
>TRBJ2-3|TRBV21-1|NA|NA
CASSNHQSIRGLSAGADTQYF
TGTGCCAGCAGCAATCACCAATCGATCAGGGGGCTATCGGCTGGCGCAGATACGCAGTATTTT
>TRBJ2-7|TRBV9|few|NA
CASSVAPTVYEQYF
TGTGCCAGCAGCGTAGCTCCGACAGTTTACGAGCAGTACTTC
>TRBJ2-1|TRBV20-1|NA|TRBD2
CSARELAGGPEFF
TGCAGTGCTAGAGAGCTAGCGGGAGGGCCGGAGTTCTTC
>TRBJ2-3|TRBV20-1|NA|NA
CSARGLAVSTDTQYF
TGCAGTGCTAGGGGTCTAGCTGTTAGCACAGATACGCAGTATTTT
>TRBJ2-1|TRBV29-1|few|NA
CSAKLNSYNEQFF
TGCAGCGCAAAACTTAACAGCTACAATGAGCAGTTCTTC
>TRBJ2-1|TRBV29-1|few|NA
CSVEEPLQFF
TGCAGCGTTGAAGAACCGCTGCAGTTCTTC
>TRBJ2-7|TRBV2|NA|NA
CASSEYLDYEQYF
TGTGCCAGCAGTGAATATTTGGATTACGAGCAGTACTTC
>TRBJ1-1|TRBV2|NA|NA
CASMTGPETEAFF
TGTGCCAGCATGACAGGACCAGAGACTGAAGCTTTCTTT
>TRBJ2-1|TRBV28|NA|TRBD2
CASRLSGGNEQFF
TGTGCCAGCAGGCTGAGCGGGGGCAATGAGCAGTTCTTC
>TRBJ1-5|TRBV28|once|TRBD1
CASRNDPGQGNSDPRGNQPQHF
TGTGCCAGCAGGAATGACCCGGGACAGGGGAATTCAGACCCTAGAGGCAATCAGCCCCAGCATTTT
>TRBJ2-3|TRBV12-3/TRBV12-4|few|TRBD1
CASSRQGAARDTQYF
TGTGCCAGCAGCCGACAGGGGGCCGCCCGGGATACGCAGTATTTT
>TRBJ1-1|TRBV6-1|once|NA
CASREAGVMNTEAFF
TGTGCCAGCAGAGAAGCAGGGGTGATGAACACTGAAGCTTTCTTT
>TRBJ2-7|TRBV28|NA|TRBD1
CASSTPQGATYEQYF
TGTGCCAGCAGTACACCCCAGGGGGCAACCTACGAGCAGTACTTC
>TRBJ1-2|TRBV7-2|NA|TRBD1
CASSSEGQATALEGYTF
TGTGCCAGCAGTTCCGAGGGACAGGCCACGGCCCTGGAAGGCTACACCTTC
>TRBJ2-7|TRBV7-2|few|NA
CASSHRAGLYYEQYF
TGTGCCAGCAGCCACCGAGCGGGCCTTTACTACGAGCAGTACTTC
>TRBJ2-7|TRBV28|NA|NA
CATSLMDTPYEQYF
TGTGCCACCTCCCTCATGGACACACCCTACGAGCAGTACTTC
>TRBJ2-3|TRBV18|NA|NA
CASSPAGTQYF
TGTGCCAGCTCACCGGCCGGTACGCAGTATTTT
>TRBJ2-7|TRBV15|NA|NA
CATSRERGGLAEQYF
TGTGCCACCAGCAGAGAACGGGGCGGGCTTGCCGAGCAGTACTTC
>TRBJ2-6|TRBV29-1|NA|TRBD1
CSVDGQVASGANVLTF
TGCAGCGTCGATGGACAGGTGGCCTCTGGGGCCAACGTCCTGACTTTC
>TRBJ2-7|TRBV18|few|NA
CASSPTDAYEQYF
TGTGCCAGCTCACCGACTGACGCCTACGAGCAGTACTTC
>TRBJ2-1|TRBV20-1|NA|NA
CSARSDLEQFF
TGCAGTGCTAGATCGGACCTTGAGCAGTTCTTC
>TRBJ2-1|TRBV5-1|NA|NA
CASSLGGWEASEQFF
TGCGCCAGCAGCTTGGGCGGGTGGGAGGCGAGTGAGCAGTTCTTC
>TRBJ2-5|TRBV6-2/TRBV6-3|few|TRBD2
CASSYGLAGAGQETQYF
TGTGCCAGCAGTTACGGGCTAGCGGGAGCGGGCCAAGAGACCCAGTACTTC
>TRBJ2-7|TRBV10-2|NA|NA
CASSDTRGSSYEQYF
TGCGCCAGCAGTGATACGAGGGGGTCCTCCTACGAGCAGTACTTC
>TRBJ1-2|TRBV10-3|NA|NA
CAISEPPFRTSNYGYTF
TGTGCCATCAGTGAGCCGCCTTTTCGGACATCTAACTATGGCTACACCTTC
>TRBJ2-3|TRBV2|NA|NA
CASRGDQVHSPTDTQYF
TGTGCCAGCAGGGGTGACCAAGTTCACAGTCCCACAGATACGCAGTATTTT
>TRBJ2-2|TRBV29-1|NA|TRBD1
CSAGTENTGELFF
TGCAGCGCCGGGACAGAGAACACCGGGGAGCTGTTTTTT
>TRBJ2-5|TRBV9|NA|TRBD2
CASSVTGTSGIASKETQYF
TGTGCCAGCAGCGTCACCGGGACTAGCGGTATTGCAAGCAAAGAGACCCAGTACTTC
>TRBJ2-3|TRBV3-1|many|TRBD1
CASSGPGTGASTDTQYF
TGTGCCAGCAGCGGACCCGGGACAGGGGCCAGCACAGATACGCAGTATTTT
>TRBJ2-7|TRBV27|many|NA
CASSSRTASYEQYF
TGTGCCAGCAGTTCTCGGACTGCCTCCTACGAGCAGTACTTC
>TRBJ2-1|TRBV10-3|few|NA
CTISELEGLTEQFF
TGTACCATCAGTGAGCTGGAGGGTTTGACTGAGCAGTTCTTC
>TRBJ2-4|TRBV20-1|few|TRBD2
CRAGFGGDKNIQYF
TGCAGAGCCGGGTTTGGGGGGGACAAAAACATTCAGTACTTC
>TRBJ2-7|TRBV29-1|few|TRBD1
CSVPGDSTPYEQYF
TGCAGCGTCCCCGGGGACAGCACCCCCTACGAGCAGTACTTC
>TRBJ2-7|TRBV5-1|NA|NA
CASRDGVAYEQYF
TGCGCCAGCCGGGATGGGGTCGCCTACGAGCAGTACTTC
>TRBJ2-5|TRBV6-5|NA|NA
CASSPLRGQLQETQYF
TGTGCCAGCAGTCCTCTCCGGGGGCAGTTACAAGAGACCCAGTACTTC
>TRBJ2-3|TRBV3-1|few|TRBD2
CASSHKTSGTPDTQYF
TGTGCCAGCAGCCATAAGACTAGCGGGACACCAGATACGCAGTATTTT
>TRBJ2-3|TRBV20-1|few|NA
CSASPGTSTDTQYF
TGCAGTGCTAGTCCCGGGACTAGCACAGATACGCAGTATTTT
>TRBJ2-5|TRBV7-9|NA|TRBD2
CASSSGLAGQQETQYF
TGTGCCAGCAGCTCGGGACTAGCGGGACAACAAGAGACCCAGTACTTC
>TRBJ2-5|TRBV7-2|NA|NA
CASSLKRHQETQYF
TGTGCCAGCAGCCTCAAGCGACACCAAGAGACCCAGTACTTC
>TRBJ2-7|TRBV9|NA|TRBD2
CASSERGTSLHEQYF
TGTGCCAGCAGCGAACGGGGGACTAGTCTCCACGAGCAGTACTTC
>TRBJ2-7|TRBV28|NA|TRBD2
CASSLLSSGSHEQYF
TGTGCCAGCAGTTTATTGTCTAGCGGGAGCCACGAGCAGTACTTC
>TRBJ2-7|TRBV7-2|NA|TRBD2
CASSARLAGTYNEQYF
TGTGCCAGCAGCGCTCGACTAGCGGGGACGTACAATGAGCAGTACTTC
>TRBJ2-5|TRBV4-3|NA|NA
CASSHALDRETQYF
TGCGCCAGCAGCCATGCCCTAGATAGGGAGACCCAGTACTTC
>TRBJ1-2|TRBV28|NA|NA
CAYQETGARGGYTF
TGTGCTTACCAGGAAACGGGGGCAAGGGGTGGCTACACCTTC
>TRBJ2-3|TRBV27|few|TRBD1
CASSLYRGQGADTQYF
TGTGCCAGCAGTTTATACCGAGGACAGGGTGCAGATACGCAGTATTTT
>TRBJ2-1|TRBV7-2|NA|TRBD1
CASRPDRSLSNEQFF
TGTGCCAGCAGACCGGACAGGAGCCTAAGCAATGAGCAGTTCTTC
>TRBJ2-7|TRBV6-5|NA|TRBD1
CASSYGTETSEQYF
TGTGCCAGCAGTTACGGGACAGAAACGAGCGAGCAGTACTTC
>TRBJ1-2|TRBV20-1|few|NA
CSALPRGRSYGYTF
TGCAGTGCTCTCCCTCGGGGGAGGAGCTATGGCTACACCTTC